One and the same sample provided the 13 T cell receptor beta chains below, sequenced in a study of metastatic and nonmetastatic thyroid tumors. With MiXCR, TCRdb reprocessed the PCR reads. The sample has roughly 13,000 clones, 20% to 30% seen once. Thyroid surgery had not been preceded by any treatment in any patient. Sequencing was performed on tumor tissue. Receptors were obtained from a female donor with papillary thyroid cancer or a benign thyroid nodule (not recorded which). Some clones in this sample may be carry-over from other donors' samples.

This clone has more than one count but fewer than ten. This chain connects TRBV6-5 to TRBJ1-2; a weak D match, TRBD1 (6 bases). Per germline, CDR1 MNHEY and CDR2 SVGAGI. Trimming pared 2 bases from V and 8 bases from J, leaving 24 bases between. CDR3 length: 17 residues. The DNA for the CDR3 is TGTGCCAGCAGTTACGGAGCCTCTGGGCAGGGGATTTGGGGCTACACCTTC. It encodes CASSYGASGQGIWGYTF.

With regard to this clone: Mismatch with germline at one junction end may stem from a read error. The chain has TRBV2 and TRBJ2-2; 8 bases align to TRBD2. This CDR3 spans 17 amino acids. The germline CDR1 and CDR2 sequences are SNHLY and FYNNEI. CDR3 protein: CASSRTIGREWTVELFF. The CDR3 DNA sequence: TGTGCCAGCAGCCGAACTATCGGGAGGGAGTGGACCGTGGAGCTGTTTTTT.

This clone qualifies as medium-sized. Here the CDR3 reads CASSHGGRGDEQYF. In DNA form, the CDR3 reads TGTGCCAGCAGTCATGGAGGCAGGGGGGACGAGCAGTACTTC. The J gene is TRBJ2-7, the V gene TRBV28, with a possible D match to TRBD1 (7 bases). CDR1 is MDHEN and CDR2 is SYDVKM in the germline V gene. Trimming left V 5 bases short and J 5 bases short, with 16 bases between. The CDR3 has 14 residues.

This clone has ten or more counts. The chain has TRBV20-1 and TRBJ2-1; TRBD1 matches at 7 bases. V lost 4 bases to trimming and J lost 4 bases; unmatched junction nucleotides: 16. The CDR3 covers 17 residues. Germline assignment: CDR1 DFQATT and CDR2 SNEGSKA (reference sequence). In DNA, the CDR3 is TGCAGTGCTACTGGCTGGAAAAGGACAGGTGTTTACAATGAGCAGTTCTTC. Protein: CSATGWKRTGVYNEQFF.

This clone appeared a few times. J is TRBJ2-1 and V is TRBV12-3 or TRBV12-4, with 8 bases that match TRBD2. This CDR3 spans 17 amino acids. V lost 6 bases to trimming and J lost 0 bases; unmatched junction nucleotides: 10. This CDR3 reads CASSPLPGRDSYNEQFF. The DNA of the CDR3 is TGTGCCAGCAGCCCTCTACCCGGGAGGGACTCCTACAATGAGCAGTTCTTC.

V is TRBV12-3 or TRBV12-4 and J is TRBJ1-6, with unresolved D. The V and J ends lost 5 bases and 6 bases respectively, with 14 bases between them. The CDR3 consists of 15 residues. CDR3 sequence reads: CASSQRGNFNSPLHF. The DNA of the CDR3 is TGTGCCAGCAGTCAGAGAGGGAATTTTAATTCACCCCTCCACTTT.

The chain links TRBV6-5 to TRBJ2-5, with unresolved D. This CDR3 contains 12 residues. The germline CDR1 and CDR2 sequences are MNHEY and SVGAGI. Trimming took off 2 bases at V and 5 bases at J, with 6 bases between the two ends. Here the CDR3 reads CASSYNGETQYF. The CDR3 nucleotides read TGTGCCAGCAGTTACAACGGCGAGACCCAGTACTTC.

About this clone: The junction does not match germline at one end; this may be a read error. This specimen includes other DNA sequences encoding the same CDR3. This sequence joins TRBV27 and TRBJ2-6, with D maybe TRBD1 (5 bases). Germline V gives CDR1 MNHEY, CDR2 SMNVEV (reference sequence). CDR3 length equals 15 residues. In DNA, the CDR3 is TGCGCCAGCAGTCCAGTCTTCTCTGGGGCCAACGTCCTTACTTTC. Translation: CASSPVFSGANVLTF.

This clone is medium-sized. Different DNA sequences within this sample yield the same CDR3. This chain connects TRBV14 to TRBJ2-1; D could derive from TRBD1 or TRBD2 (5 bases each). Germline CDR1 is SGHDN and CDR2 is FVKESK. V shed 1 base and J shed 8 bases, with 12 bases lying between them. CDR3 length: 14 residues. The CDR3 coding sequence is TGTGCCAGCAGCCAAGGGACATTGCGGGATGAGCAGTTCTTC. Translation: CASSQGTLRDEQFF.

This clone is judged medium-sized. As DNA, the CDR3 is TGTGCCAGCAGCCCTAGACCGGACACCGGGGAGCTGTTTTTT. This encodes CASSPRPDTGELFF. V and J are TRBV3-1 and TRBJ2-2, with D unresolved. This CDR3 spans 14 amino acids. Germline assignment: CDR1 LGHDT and CDR2 YNNKEL (reference sequence). V was shortened by 4 bases and J by 3 bases, with 9 bases between the two germline ends.

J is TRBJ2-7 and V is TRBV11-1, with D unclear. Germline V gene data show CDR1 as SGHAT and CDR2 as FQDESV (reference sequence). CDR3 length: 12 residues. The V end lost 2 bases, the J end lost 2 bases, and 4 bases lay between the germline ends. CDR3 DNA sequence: TGTGCCAGCAGCTTACACGCCTACGAGCAGTACTTC. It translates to CASSLHAYEQYF.

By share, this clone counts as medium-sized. The CDR3 spells CASSYSSEEQYF. The DNA for the CDR3 is TGTGCCAGCAGTTACTCGAGTGAGGAGCAGTACTTC. The rearrangement uses TRBV6-5 and TRBJ2-7; D is ambiguous. V was cut by 0 bases and J by 7 bases, with 7 bases left in between. Germline values: CDR1 MNHEY, CDR2 SVGAGI. The CDR3 runs to 12 residues.

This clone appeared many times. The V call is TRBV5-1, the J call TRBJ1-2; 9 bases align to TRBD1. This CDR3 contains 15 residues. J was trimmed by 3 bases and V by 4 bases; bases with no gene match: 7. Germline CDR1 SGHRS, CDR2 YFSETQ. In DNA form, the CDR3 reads TGCGCCAGCAGCCTCAACCGGGACAGGGACTATGGCTACACCTTC. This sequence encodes CASSLNRDRDYGYTF.